A single sample is the source of the 30 T cell receptor beta chains below, sequenced in a study of T cell changes during pregnancy in multiple sclerosis (dated by TCRdb to 2018 to 2020). The library was obtained by the immunoSEQ multiplex PCR assay. This immuneACCESS table, as held by TCRdb, lists in-frame sequences with V and J called but not all clones. Of the missing ones, under half trace to an unresolved V gene in checked studies; the others have no known cause. In this sample the table shows about 100,000 clones, about 94% of which occur a single time. Jointly, the top ten make up 0.7% to 0.9% of the sample. This sample comprised peripheral blood, obtained before pregnancy. All receptors come from a female donor with multiple sclerosis, enrolled in a pregnancy study.

CDR3 loop: CASSLTSGRSYEQYF. The CDR3 nucleotides are TGTGCCAGCAGCTTAACTAGCGGGAGGTCCTACGAGCAGTACTTC. The chain recombines TRBV6-1 with TRBJ2-7, with 12 bases matching TRBD2. V lost 6 bases and J lost 1; bases outside the gene matches: 4. Germline V CDR1 and CDR2: MNHNS, SASEGT. This CDR3 comprises 15 residues.

The chain couples TRBV15 to TRBJ1-3, with a possible D match to TRBD1 (6 bases). The germline CDR1 and CDR2 sequences are LNHNV and YYDKDF (reference sequence). The CDR3 runs to 16 residues. V gave up 1 base and J gave up 4 bases, with 14 bases separating them. CDR3 coding DNA: TGTGCCACCAGCAGAGCCTACCCAGGGACAGGAAACACCATATATTTT. It codes for CATSRAYPGTGNTIYF. Looking up the rest from reference TRBV15 and TRBJ1-3 gives the full variable domain: DAMVIQNPRYQVTQFGKPVTLSCSQTLNHNVMYWYQQKSSQAPKLLFHYYDKDFNNEADTPDNFQSRRPNTSFCFLDIRSPGLGDTAMYLCATSRAYPGTGNTIYFGEGSWLTVV.

The CDR3, as DNA: TGCGCCAGCAGCCAAGGACTCTCCTACGAGCAGTACTTC. This sequence encodes CASSQGLSYEQYF. The chain carries TRBV4-3 and TRBJ2-7; D unclear. V was clipped by 1 base and J by 0 bases, with 4 bases between them. Germline V gene lookup returns CDR1 LGHNA and CDR2 YSLEER. This CDR3 region has 13 residues.

This CDR3 reads CATSGRQGGSGNTIYF. The CDR3, as DNA: TGTGCCACCAGCGGCCGACAGGGCGGCTCTGGAAACACCATATATTTT. V and J are TRBV15 and TRBJ1-3; TRBD1 agrees at 7 bases. The V and J ends lost 5 bases and 0 bases, in that order; junction bases with no gene match: 7. From germline, CDR1 is LNHNV and CDR2 YYDKDF (reference sequence). This CDR3 has 16 amino acids.

The chain joins TRBV27 to TRBJ2-3, with 9 positions matching TRBD2. Germline V gene lookup returns CDR1 MNHEY and CDR2 SMNVEV (reference sequence). The CDR3 is 18 residues long. V gave up 2 bases and J gave up 0 bases; unmatched junction bases: 9. This CDR3 is CASSLAGGPLLSTDTQYF. In DNA form, the CDR3 reads TGTGCCAGCAGTTTAGCGGGAGGGCCTCTTCTAAGCACAGATACGCAGTATTTT.

This clone was found once. The chain combines TRBV7-8 with TRBJ1-4, with D perhaps matching TRBD1 (6 bases). This CDR3 has 12 residues. Germline lookup yields CDR1 SGHVS and CDR2 FQNEAQ. V was pared by 5 bases and J by 8 bases, with 9 bases between. The CDR3 loop reads CASSPGDEKLFF. CDR3 in DNA: TGTGCCAGCAGCCCAGGGGACGAAAAACTGTTTTTT.

V is TRBV27 and J is TRBJ2-7; a weak D match, TRBD2 (7 bases). The germline V and J ends were trimmed by 2 bases and 7 bases, with 15 bases remaining between them. The CDR3 runs 14 residues. Germline lookup yields CDR1 MNHEY and CDR2 SMNVEV (reference sequence). The CDR3 DNA reads as TGTGCCAGCAGTTTAGAGCCGGGGGGCAGGGAGCAGTACTTC. Its translation: CASSLEPGGREQYF.

This chain links TRBV27 with TRBJ2-3; no clear D gene. CDR3 length: 14 amino acids. Germline loops: CDR1 MNHEY, CDR2 SMNVEV (reference sequence). V lost 4 bases, J lost 0 bases, and 8 bases lay in between. In DNA, the CDR3 is TGTGCCAGCAGTTCGTACTCTAGCACAGATACGCAGTATTTT. Protein: CASSSYSSTDTQYF.

This chain uses TRBV27 with TRBJ2-7; TRBD1 agrees at 7 bases. Looked up from germline, CDR1 is MNHEY and CDR2 is SMNVEV (reference sequence). The J segment lost 3 bases and the V segment lost 7 bases, leaving 6 bases of the junction unmatched. The CDR3 is 13 residues long. The CDR3 region has the DNA TGTGCCAGCACAAAGGGACAGAACTACGAGCAGTACTTC. It codes for CASTKGQNYEQYF.

This clone occurred a few times. The V and J genes are TRBV9 and TRBJ1-1; D not resolved. This CDR3 is 13 amino acids long. CDR1 is SGDLS, CDR2 YYNGEE, per germline. V shed 0 bases and J shed 4 bases, with 7 bases lying between them. In DNA form, the CDR3 reads TGTGCCAGCAGCGTAGTGTCCGGCACTGAAGCTTTCTTT. Translated, it gives CASSVVSGTEAFF.

The chain combines TRBV5-1 with TRBJ2-5; D is unclear. Germline loops: CDR1 SGHRS, CDR2 YFSETQ. The germline V and J ends were trimmed by 3 bases and 5 bases, with 14 bases remaining between them. This CDR3 has 14 residues. CDR3 coding DNA: TGCGCCAGCAGCTGGGCCTTTCAACGGGAGACCCAGTACTTC. Residues: CASSWAFQRETQYF.

The rearrangement joins TRBV7-8 to TRBJ1-5; D ambiguous. The length of the CDR3 is 15 residues. Per germline, CDR1 SGHVS and CDR2 FQNEAQ. V dropped 4 bases and J dropped 2 bases, with 12 bases sitting between them. CDR3 nucleotide sequence: TGTGCCAGCAGCTCCCATGGCGGCGGCAATCAGCCCCAGCATTTT. Translating it yields CASSSHGGGNQPQHF.

The chain uses TRBV19 and TRBJ1-1; D perhaps matches TRBD1 (6 bases). CDR1 LNHDA and CDR2 SQIVND come from the germline V gene (reference sequence). V dropped 7 bases and J dropped 2 bases, with 20 bases sitting between them. CDR3 length: 16 amino acids. The CDR3 is CASTRGAGRLNTEAFF. Here the CDR3 DNA reads TGTGCCAGTACCCGGGGGGCGGGCAGATTAAACACTGAAGCTTTCTTT.

This chain connects TRBV11-3 to TRBJ2-1, with a possible D match to TRBD1 (5 bases). The CDR3 runs to 14 residues. Trimming removed 5 bases from V and 8 bases from J, with 16 bases in between. Germline values: CDR1 SGHNT, CDR2 YENEEA. The CDR3 bases are TGTGCCAGCAGCCCCATGGCAGGGCACCATGAGCAGTTCTTC. Protein: CASSPMAGHHEQFF.

The chain recombines TRBV28 with TRBJ2-3; no definite D call. CDR1 MDHEN and CDR2 SYDVKM come from the germline V gene. The CDR3 consists of 11 residues. Trimming shortened V by 4 bases and J by 4 bases, and 3 bases separated the two germline ends. This CDR3 is CASSSPDTQYF. The CDR3 DNA follows: TGTGCCAGCAGTTCTCCAGATACGCAGTATTTT.

V usage is TRBV9 and J usage is TRBJ1-1, with 12 positions matching TRBD1. In germline, CDR1 is SGDLS, CDR2 YYNGEE. The CDR3 is 15 amino acids. Losses at the gene ends were 0 bases for V and 10 bases for J; bases not matched to a gene: 7. The DNA for the CDR3 is TGTGCCAGCAGCGTAGTAGGGACAGGGGGCGCGGTAGCTTTCTTT. Protein product: CASSVVGTGGAVAFF.

This chain links TRBV7-2 with TRBJ2-1; 8 bases align to TRBD2. V lost 5 bases, J lost 6 bases, and 6 bases stayed unmatched. CDR3 size: 14 residues. Germline V gene sequence: CDR1 SGHTA, CDR2 FQGNSA. CDR3 sequence: CASSPGGAGNEQFF. CDR3 DNA sequence: TGTGCCAGCAGCCCCGGGGGGGCGGGCAATGAGCAGTTCTTC. Using reference TRBV7-2 and TRBJ2-1 for the parts outside the CDR3, the full variable domain is GAGVSQSPSNKVTEKGKDVELRCDPISGHTALYWYRQSLGQGLEFLIYFQGNSAPDKSGLPSDRFSAERTGGSVSTLTIQRTQQEDSAVYLCASSPGGAGNEQFFGPGTRLTVL.

The genes are TRBV19 and TRBJ1-4; D not certain. V was cut by 5 bases and J by 6 bases, with 16 bases left in between. The CDR3 totals 15 residues. CDR1 LNHDA and CDR2 SQIVND come from the germline V gene (reference sequence). CDR3 DNA sequence: TGTGCCAGTAGTGTCCAGAGGAGAAAGGATGAAAAACTGTTTTTT. Protein sequence: CASSVQRRKDEKLFF.

The genes are TRBV4-1 and TRBJ2-1; 11 nucleotides agree with TRBD2. CDR1 MGHRA and CDR2 YSYEKL come from the germline V gene. The CDR3 runs to 20 residues. The trim removed 0 bases at V and 0 bases at J, leaving 10 bases unmatched. CDR3: CASSQDLFGTSGISYNEQFF. The CDR3 DNA is TGCGCCAGCAGCCAAGATCTATTTGGGACTAGCGGAATCTCCTACAATGAGCAGTTCTTC.

The chain joins TRBV5-8 to TRBJ2-1; possible D gene TRBD1, 5 bases. Germline CDR1 SGHTS, CDR2 YDEGEE. Trimming removed 0 bases at V and 5 bases at J, with 15 bases between. The CDR3 is 16 amino acids. The CDR3 nucleotides are TGTGCCAGCAGCTTGGAAGTACGCAGGGCCCACAATGAGCAGTTCTTC. This encodes CASSLEVRRAHNEQFF.

This clone has just a few counts. The chain combines TRBV2 with TRBJ1-5; D is perhaps TRBD1 (5 bases). Trimming shortened V by 9 bases and J by 1 base, and 16 bases separated the two germline ends. The CDR3 sequence is 15 residues long. Germline V gene data show CDR1 as SNHLY and CDR2 as FYNNEI. CDR3 bases: TGTGCCAGTCGTCCCGGGGGTAACAGCAATCAGCCCCAGCATTTT. Translating gives CASRPGGNSNQPQHF.

The V gene is TRBV19, the J gene TRBJ1-2, with D uncertain. The V and J ends lost 3 bases and 6 bases respectively, with 14 bases between them. Germline V gives CDR1 LNHDA, CDR2 SQIVND (reference sequence). This CDR3 is 14 amino acids long. In nucleotides, the CDR3 is TGTGCCAGTAGTATGGGAGTTCTCCTTCATGGCTACACCTTC. Protein: CASSMGVLLHGYTF.

The chain has TRBV6-5 and TRBJ1-1; TRBD1 matches at 9 bases. Germline CDR1 is MNHEY and CDR2 is SVGAGI. The J segment lost 4 bases and the V segment lost 4 bases, leaving 10 bases of the junction unmatched. The length of the CDR3 is 16 residues. The CDR3 sequence: CASSFAQGAGSTEAFF. CDR3 nucleotides: TGTGCCAGCAGTTTCGCACAGGGGGCGGGGAGCACTGAAGCTTTCTTT.

V gene TRBV4-1 combines with J gene TRBJ2-7, with unresolved D. The CDR3 length is 14 residues. Germline CDR1 and CDR2: MGHRA and YSYEKL. V shed 1 base and J shed 2 bases, with 9 bases lying between them. The CDR3 here is CASSQVSRTYEQYF. As DNA, the CDR3 is TGCGCCAGCAGCCAAGTAAGCAGGACCTACGAGCAGTACTTC.

This chain links TRBV2 with TRBJ2-1; D perhaps matches TRBD2 (6 bases). The V gene lost 6 bases and the J gene lost 3 bases, with 6 bases spanning the gap. CDR1 and CDR2 (germline): SNHLY, FYNNEI. The CDR3 has 12 residues. CDR3 bases: TGTGCCAGCAGCGGGAGCTACAATGAGCAGTTCTTC. It specifies CASSGSYNEQFF.

This chain connects TRBV7-9 to TRBJ1-1; 8 bases are shared with TRBD1. The CDR3 runs to 11 residues. The junction had 3 bases not matched to a gene; V was cut back by 5 bases and J by 10 bases. CDR1 and CDR2 (germline): SEHNR, FQNEAQ (reference sequence). The DNA for the CDR3 is TGTGCCAGCAGCCTGGGGACAGGAGCTTTCTTT. It codes for CASSLGTGAFF.

The chain recombines TRBV4-3 with TRBJ1-5; D might be TRBD1 (6 bases). From germline, CDR1 is LGHNA and CDR2 YSLEER. The CDR3 contains 17 residues. Trimming cost V 1 base and J 0 bases, with 13 bases left between them. Here the CDR3 reads CASSQVGGGYSNQPQHF. CDR3 DNA: TGCGCCAGCAGCCAAGTTGGGGGGGGCTATAGCAATCAGCCCCAGCATTTT.

The chain recombines TRBV5-1 with TRBJ2-3; 10 nucleotides line up with TRBD2. V lost 0 bases to trimming and J lost 4 bases; unmatched junction nucleotides: 2. Germline V gene data show CDR1 as SGHRS and CDR2 as YFSETQ. CDR3 length: 15 amino acids. CDR3 sequence (DNA): TGCGCCAGCAGCTTGGGGACTAGCGGCTCAGATACGCAGTATTTT. It translates to CASSLGTSGSDTQYF.

This sequence joins TRBV7-9 and TRBJ1-1; D remains unclear. The CDR3 has 11 amino acids. The ends were cut back, 10 bases at V and 1 base at J, with 7 bases in the middle. The germline V gene encodes CDR1 SEHNR and CDR2 FQNEAQ (reference sequence). DNA for the CDR3: TGTGCCATATCAGAGAACACTGAAGCTTTCTTT. It codes for CAISENTEAFF.

The chain is built from TRBV13 and TRBJ1-1, with 7 bases matching TRBD1. Germline CDR1 reads PRHDT; CDR2 reads FYEKMQ (reference sequence). With V trimmed by 4 bases and J by 0 bases, 2 bases remained unmatched. The CDR3 loop spans 14 amino acids. The CDR3 spells CASSSQGMNTEAFF. The CDR3 region has the DNA TGTGCCAGCAGCTCACAGGGGATGAACACTGAAGCTTTCTTT.